A selection of T cell receptor beta chains follows, all from one sample in a study of sequential checkpoint blockade in melanoma. Measured with immunoSEQ multiplex PCR; TCRdb has only the in-frame clones, and not every one. Of around 9,500 clones in the sample, under 25% were seen once. The sample here was tumor tissue (inferred from file names), taken from a patient given nivolumab and ipilimumab in sequence. These receptors all stem from a human donor with melanoma. CDR3s include the opening cysteine and the closing phenylalanine or tryptophan. The D gene is left open where the match is weak. Size tells how often a clone was seen (once, few, many) or the class of an expanded clone, and some rows leave it out.

clone_size j_call d_call v_call cdr3_aa cdr3_nt
many TRBJ1-2 TRBD1 TRBV28 CASRDGTGGELGGYTF TGTGCCAGCAGGGATGGGACAGGGGGCGAGTTGGGCGGCTACACCTTC
few TRBJ1-1 TRBD1 TRBV14 CASSAQGALATEAFF TGTGCCAGCAGCGCTCAGGGGGCCTTGGCCACTGAAGCTTTCTTT
few TRBJ2-3 TRBD1 TRBV6-7 CASRRQGGSTDTQYF TGTGCCAGCAGGCGACAGGGGGGGAGCACAGATACGCAGTATTTT
. TRBJ1-4 TRBD1 TRBV12-5 CASGPQGRNEKLFF TGTGCTAGTGGGCCACAGGGGAGGAATGAAAAACTGTTTTTT
few TRBJ2-3 . TRBV11-3 CASSLVAGAGDTQYF TGTGCCAGCAGCTTAGTGGCGGGGGCAGGAGATACGCAGTATTTT
many TRBJ1-5 TRBD1 TRBV7-4 CASSLTPTTGGNQPQHF TGTGCCAGCAGCCTTACGCCGACGACAGGGGGTAATCAGCCCCAGCATTTT
. TRBJ1-1 . TRBV27 CASSFQENEGEAFF TGTGCCAGCAGTTTTCAGGAGAATGAGGGCGAAGCTTTCTTT
. TRBJ2-2 . TRBV6-8 CASSYGYGTGELFF TGTGCCAGCAGTTATGGGTACGGCACCGGGGAGCTGTTTTTT
many TRBJ1-3 . TRBV11-3 CASSLEAHSGNTIYF TGTGCCAGCAGCTTGGAGGCCCACTCTGGAAACACCATATATTTT
few TRBJ2-4 . TRBV6-7 CASSSGLKNIQYF TGTGCCAGCAGTTCAGGGCTCAAAAACATTCAGTACTTC
. TRBJ1-1 . TRBV11-3 CASSPVAGGNTEAFF TGTGCCAGCAGCCCCGTGGCGGGGGGGAACACTGAAGCTTTCTTT
. TRBJ2-7 . TRBV6-8 CASSVGFSYEQYF TGTGCCAGCAGCGTGGGGTTCTCCTACGAGCAGTACTTC
many TRBJ1-1 . TRBV11-3 CASSHSVPVSMNTEAFF TGTGCCAGCAGCCACTCAGTTCCAGTTAGCATGAACACTGAAGCTTTCTTT
few TRBJ1-1 . TRBV5-1 CASSFQTGFAEAFF TGCGCCAGCAGTTTTCAAACAGGGTTCGCTGAAGCTTTCTTT
. TRBJ2-2 . TRBV6-8 CASSRDMANTGELFF TGTGCCAGCAGCCGGGACATGGCGAACACCGGGGAGCTGTTTTTT
medium-sized TRBJ1-1 . TRBV19 CASSIYPAGNTEAFF TGTGCCAGTAGTATATATCCGGCCGGGAACACTGAAGCTTTCTTT
few TRBJ1-1 TRBD1 TRBV9 CAIRQGATEAFF TGTGCCATACGACAGGGGGCCACTGAAGCTTTCTTT
many TRBJ1-6 . TRBV11-3 CASSFPGQYNSPLHF TGTGCCAGCAGCTTCCCAGGTCAATATAATTCACCCCTCCACTTT
. TRBJ2-3 . TRBV9 CASSAASSTDTQYF TGTGCCAGCAGCGCGGCCTCTAGCACAGATACGCAGTATTTT
. TRBJ2-5 TRBD1 TRBV9 CASSEPDRDHQETQYF TGTGCCAGCAGCGAACCGGACAGGGACCATCAAGAGACCCAGTACTTC
. TRBJ1-2 TRBD1 TRBV11-3 CASSLGTEFFPRGYTF TGTGCCAGCAGCCTAGGGACAGAATTTTTCCCTCGGGGCTACACCTTC
. TRBJ1-2 TRBD1 TRBV18 CASSPMVRARGPDYGYTF TGTGCCAGCTCACCAATGGTCCGGGCGAGGGGGCCCGACTATGGCTACACCTTC
few TRBJ2-5 . TRBV9 CASNSDHDGETQYF TGTGCCAGCAACTCCGATCACGACGGAGAGACCCAGTACTTC
. TRBJ1-1 . TRBV28 CASSSPPGNTEAFF TGTGCCAGCAGTTCCCCACCGGGGAACACTGAAGCTTTCTTT
. TRBJ2-3 . TRBV29-1 CSVEDPSRAMERSTDTQYF TGCAGCGTTGAAGACCCAAGCCGGGCGATGGAGAGAAGCACAGATACGCAGTATTTT
few TRBJ2-5 . TRBV8-2 CASSSLSTETQYF TGTGCCAGCAGCTCACTTAGTACGGAGACCCAGTACTTC
. TRBJ1-6 TRBD1 TRBV19 CASSQLDRVSPLHF TGTGCCAGTAGCCAACTGGACAGGGTTTCACCCCTCCACTTT
many TRBJ1-3 TRBD1 TRBV11-3 CASSSQGASSGNTIYF TGTGCCAGCAGCTCACAGGGGGCGAGCTCTGGAAACACCATATATTTT
. TRBJ1-2 . TRBV19 CASSMSDWGARAFTF TGTGCCAGTAGTATGAGCGATTGGGGCGCAAGGGCTTTCACCTTC
. TRBJ2-6 . TRBV19 CASHGDIGANVLTF TGTGCCAGTCATGGGGATATTGGGGCCAACGTCCTGACTTTC
. TRBJ1-4 TRBD1 TRBV28 CASSLTTGGNEKLFF TGTGCCAGCAGTTTAACGACAGGGGGGAATGAAAAACTGTTTTTT
few TRBJ2-5 . TRBV6-1 CASSEGQVSLGTQYF TGTGCCAGCAGTGAAGGACAGGTCTCCCTAGGGACCCAGTACTTC
few TRBJ1-1 . TRBV11-3 CASSLGVEGGSEAFF TGTGCCAGCAGCTTAGGAGTGGAGGGAGGGTCTGAAGCTTTCTTT
few TRBJ1-2 TRBD1 TRBV6-8 CASSDNYRGQVGYTF TGTGCCAGCAGTGATAACTACAGGGGGCAGGTTGGCTACACCTTC
few TRBJ2-3 . TRBV6-8 CASSYSPLGADTQYF TGTGCCAGCAGTTACTCCCCCTTGGGGGCAGATACGCAGTATTTT
few TRBJ1-1 . TRBV9 CASSGGLLNTEAFF TGTGCCAGCAGTGGGGGCCTCCTTAACACTGAAGCTTTCTTT
once TRBJ2-7 . TRBV15 CATSRAEGTPYEQYF TGTGCCACCAGCAGAGCGGAGGGGACCCCCTACGAGCAGTACTTC
medium-sized TRBJ1-1 . TRBV6-8 CASSWGRNTEAFF TGTGCCAGCAGTTGGGGACGGAACACTGAAGCTTTCTTT
few TRBJ2-2 . TRBV9 CASSEEVTGELFF TGTGCCAGCAGTGAAGAGGTCACCGGGGAGCTGTTTTTT